The clone carrying this TCR beta chain has only one observation. The method was immunoSEQ multiplex PCR; TCRdb's version includes in-frame clones alone and lacks a portion of them. The top ten clones hold less than 15% of a sample with 150,000 to 200,000 clones, 70% to 85% of them seen once. The sample is drawn from a study of blood T cell repertoires in COVID-19. Study-level background: Material from acute and convalescent COVID-19 was sourced from the United States, Italy and Spain. PBMCs, B-cell-depleted T cells, or T cells provided the cDNA or gDNA that made up the material.

Participants spanned ages about 18 to 90 years and resided in fewer than 30 US areas. All recovered Cohort 3 donors got two negative PCRs, got clearance, or saw symptom resolution. V dropped 2 bases and J dropped 4 bases, with 6 bases sitting between them. Germline V lookup: CDR1 ENHRY, CDR2 SYGVKD. The CDR3 runs 13 residues. Sequences were obtained from PBMCs or T cells enriched from blood (not recorded which). This TCR was sampled from a man aged 45-60 years who had recovered from COVID-19. This chain joins TRBV10-3 and TRBJ1-5; no reliable D call. The CDR3 protein is CAISEVRNQPQHF. The CDR3 DNA reads TGTGCCATCAGTGAGGTGCGGAATCAGCCCCAGCATTTT.